This record looks at one T cell receptor (beta chain) sequence and its context. No antigen is known for it. This record belongs to a study of beta chain features in type 1 diabetes. Study results and limitations: Still unanswered here is whether HLA type influences TCRB rearrangement. For type 1 diabetes patients, VDJ junctions showed fewer insertions and more deletions.

Every single donor gave one heparinised blood draw, and these averaged roughly 0.11 L. The sequenced template was cDNA made from the entire isolated RNA. There were approximately 3.5 million reads on average in the naive, central memory and regulatory T cell samples. TCRdb's table, derived via immunoSEQ multiplex PCR, lists solely in-frame clones and lacks some. The sample has roughly 290,000 clones, roughly 8% seen once. The receptor was derived from a woman under 30 in good health. The sequencing input was central memory CD4+ T cells from blood.

CDR3 nucleotide sequence: TGTGCCAGCAGTTTATCTAGGATTCGGGACGAGCAGTACTTC. This codes for CASSLSRIRDEQYF. The J gene is TRBJ2-7, the V gene TRBV27; unclear D gene. The germline V gene encodes CDR1 MNHEY and CDR2 SMNVEV (reference sequence). V was clipped by 0 bases and J by 5 bases, with 11 bases between them. CDR3 length: 14 residues.